Listed below are T cell receptor beta chains from one sample, sequenced in a study of OX40 agonist ivuxolimab in advanced cancers. Clones were sequenced by immunoSEQ multiplex PCR, and TCRdb holds only the in-frame ones, with some missing. The profile shows 30,000 to 45,000 clones, around 80% of them singletons. The sample was CD4+ or CD8+ T cells sorted from blood, taken in a trial of the OX40 agonist ivuxolimab. The receptors derive from an adult with an advanced solid tumor such as melanoma, head and neck, liver or kidney cancer. Both conserved end residues are trimmed from each CDR3. Each record gives: D gene, V gene, J gene, clone size, CDR3 protein. D genes are given only for firm matches. Rows give clone size only sometimes, using once, few, many, or a class for an expanded clone.

>TRBD2|TRBV25-1|TRBJ2-1|few
ASSEFGGRGYNEQF
>.|TRBV4-1|TRBJ1-2|.
ASSQDWGDTIYGYT
>TRBD1|TRBV2|TRBJ2-7|.
ASRSRRGSYEQY
>TRBD1|TRBV4-1|TRBJ1-2|.
ASSQVGRRDRVST
>.|TRBV7-6|TRBJ2-3|.
ASSLRDGDTQY
>.|TRBV5-1|TRBJ2-1|.
ASSLGGSVYNEQF
>.|TRBV6-6|TRBJ1-5|.
ASSPGGQPQH
>.|TRBV4-2|TRBJ1-3|.
ASSQEPGSSGNTIY
>TRBD2|TRBV5-4|TRBJ2-7|.
ASRVGTSGTYEQY
>TRBD2|TRBV7-9|TRBJ2-1|.
ASSPGGASYNEQF
>TRBD1|TRBV9|TRBJ2-1|.
ASSPRVQGANEQF
>.|TRBV5-6|TRBJ2-3|.
ASSWRGTGTDTQY
>.|TRBV7-8|TRBJ2-7|.
ASTSPVVGYEQY
>.|TRBV7-8|TRBJ1-5|once
ASSLGDFSNQPQH
>TRBD2|TRBV5-4|TRBJ2-2|.
ASSFGFLAGGGTGELF
>TRBD1|TRBV2|TRBJ1-5|medium-sized
ASRRQGPSNQPQH
>TRBD1|TRBV5-5|TRBJ2-7|few
ASSSRQGLWQY
>.|TRBV5-1|TRBJ1-4|.
ASSLTGTANEKLF
>TRBD1|TRBV2|TRBJ2-2|.
ASRTGGRTAGELF
>.|TRBV6-1|TRBJ1-5|.
ASSEVKGQPQH
>.|TRBV12-2|TRBJ2-7|.
ASRLADRFSSYEQY
>.|TRBV11-2|TRBJ1-3|.
ASSPTPRGVGNTIY
>.|TRBV30|TRBJ2-7|.
AWNLPGPAREQY